The text below deals with one TCR beta chain. No antigen is known for it. This specimen belongs to a study of T-cell memory formation after mild COVID-19. Study in general: TCR clusters largely stayed donor specific. Study-wide findings and caveats: Clones that contracted from day 15 to 85 had balanced CD4/CD8; later expanders were CD4+ biased. Nothing confirmed that second-wave clones peaking on day 37 were specific for SARS-CoV-2.

A single record per CDR3 protein comes from TCRdb applying MiXCR to the 5' RACE reads. The repertoire includes about 55,000 distinct CDR3 sequences, more than 9% of them detected once, and more than 0.95% sits in the top ten. The CDR3 sequence is 17 residues long. V shed 5 bases and J 1 base; nucleotides not matched to a gene: 9. The germline V gene encodes CDR1 MNHNS and CDR2 SASEGT. V usage is TRBV6-1 and J usage is TRBJ2-2; 8 positions agree with TRBD2. This TCR derives from a man aged 18 to 30 who had mild COVID-19 (a few samples of this study predate the infection). Cell type and time point are not known. Sequencing was carried out using PBMCs or a T cell subset sorted from them (not recorded which). For the CDR3, the DNA is TGTGCCAGCAGTCTACGGGGAGCGGGGGTGAACACCGGGGAGCTGTTTTTT. Translation: CASSLRGAGVNTGELFF.